These T cell receptor beta chains were read from a single sample in a study of blood T cells in healthy people across ages. TCRdb re-called the 5' RACE reads with MiXCR, one entry per CDR3 protein. The data show 950,000 to 1,200,000 distinct CDR3 sequences, 35% to 45% seen once. The sequenced sample was blood. These receptors originate from a man between 18 and 35 years old in good health. Each CDR3 is given with its conserved first and last residue. A D gene is named only where the DNA matches it firmly. A row's size may be missing; if present it is once, few, many or a size class.

TRBV6-2/TRBV6-3,NA,few,TRBJ1-6,CASSYGGTYNSPLHF,TGTGCCAGCAGTTACGGCGGAACCTATAATTCACCCCTCCACTTT
TRBV20-1,NA,NA,TRBJ1-4,CSARDRYGEKLFF,TGCAGTGCTAGAGATAGGTATGGCGAAAAACTGTTTTTT
TRBV20-1,NA,few,TRBJ2-7,CSATGTYEQYF,TGCAGTGCGACCGGAACCTACGAGCAGTACTTC
TRBV29-1,NA,few,TRBJ2-7,CSGAPGRDYNEQYF,TGCAGCGGCGCTCCCGGGCGAGACTACAATGAGCAGTACTTC
TRBV28,NA,NA,TRBJ1-2,CASSLPWAGPVYGYTF,TGTGCCAGCAGTTTACCTTGGGCAGGACCCGTCTATGGCTACACCTTC
TRBV12-3/TRBV12-4,TRBD1,NA,TRBJ2-7,CASSPIGTVIYNEQYF,TGTGCCAGCAGTCCGATTGGGACAGTTATTTACAATGAGCAGTACTTC
TRBV10-3,NA,NA,TRBJ1-1,CATQREREDTEAFF,TGTGCCACCCAGCGAGAGAGGGAGGACACTGAAGCTTTCTTT
TRBV6-2/TRBV6-3,TRBD2,NA,TRBJ2-7,CTSSYAGADYEQYF,TGTACCAGCAGTTACGCGGGAGCCGACTACGAGCAGTACTTC
TRBV5-1,NA,NA,TRBJ1-6,CASSFQAPNSPLHF,TGCGCCAGCAGCTTCCAGGCGCCCAATTCACCCCTCCACTTT
TRBV4-1,NA,NA,TRBJ1-2,CASSQEGPPGNYGYTF,TGCGCCAGCAGCCAAGAAGGCCCACCAGGGAACTATGGCTACACCTTC
TRBV12-3/TRBV12-4,TRBD1,NA,TRBJ2-7,CASSTLTGSYEQYF,TGTGCCAGCAGCACCTTGACAGGGTCCTACGAGCAGTACTTC
TRBV7-3,TRBD2,NA,TRBJ2-3,CASSLAGATSGGVNTQYF,TGTGCCAGCAGCTTAGCGGGGGCGACTAGCGGGGGGGTGAATACGCAGTATTTT
TRBV5-1,NA,NA,TRBJ2-3,CASTPFRDSTDTQYF,TGCGCCAGCACCCCTTTCCGGGACAGCACAGATACGCAGTATTTT
TRBV27,NA,NA,TRBJ2-7,CASSRVRQRDYEQYF,TGTGCCAGCAGTCGAGTCCGACAGAGAGATTACGAGCAGTACTTC
TRBV5-5,NA,NA,TRBJ1-2,CASSWERENYGYTF,TGTGCCAGCAGCTGGGAGAGGGAGAACTATGGCTACACCTTC
TRBV29-1,NA,NA,TRBJ1-2,CRVRQASYGHTF,TGCAGAGTACGACAGGCTAGCTATGGCCACACCTTC
TRBV4-2,NA,NA,TRBJ1-2,CASSEPMGERGSYGYTF,TGTGCCAGCAGCGAACCAATGGGTGAAAGGGGGAGCTATGGCTACACCTTC
TRBV7-2,NA,NA,TRBJ2-2,CASSQMRDTGELFF,TGTGCCAGCAGCCAAATGCGGGACACCGGGGAGCTGTTTTTT
TRBV21-1,NA,NA,TRBJ1-1,CALPEGQGVTEAFF,TGTGCCCTACCGGAGGGACAGGGGGTAACTGAAGCTTTCTTT
TRBV4-3,NA,few,TRBJ1-1,CASSQGTGWRAFF,TGCGCCAGCAGCCAGGGAACAGGGTGGCGAGCTTTCTTT
TRBV4-1,NA,few,TRBJ1-6,CASSQRRGSNSPLHF,TGCGCCAGCAGCCAACGGAGGGGGAGCAATTCACCCCTCCACTTT
TRBV5-1,NA,NA,TRBJ1-2,CASSLGTSAYGYTF,TGCGCCAGCAGCTTGGGGACTTCGGCCTATGGCTACACCTTC
TRBV20-1,TRBD1,few,TRBJ2-1,CRGDREQFF,TGCAGGGGGGACAGAGAGCAGTTCTTC
TRBV12-3/TRBV12-4,NA,NA,TRBJ2-3,CASSLVRLSTDTQYF,TGTGCCAGCAGTTTGGTCCGGCTTAGCACAGATACGCAGTATTTT
TRBV7-2,NA,once,TRBJ1-4,CASSLVGGAAEKLFF,TGTGCCAGCAGCTTAGTGGGGGGAGCGGCTGAAAAACTGTTTTTT
TRBV20-1,NA,NA,TRBJ1-2,CSASLWGGYYGYTF,TGCAGTGCTAGTCTCTGGGGGGGATACTATGGCTACACCTTC
TRBV2,NA,NA,TRBJ2-1,CASRLLFVPSYNEQFF,TGTGCCAGCAGGCTTTTGTTTGTCCCCTCCTACAATGAGCAGTTCTTC
TRBV5-6,NA,few,TRBJ2-5,CASSLLQAGLETQYF,TGTGCCAGCAGCTTGTTACAGGCTGGGTTGGAGACCCAGTACTTC
TRBV11-2,TRBD2,NA,TRBJ2-5,CASSLGLKAGGPPKYQETQYF,TGTGCCAGCAGCTTAGGATTGAAAGCGGGGGGACCGCCGAAGTACCAAGAGACCCAGTACTTC
TRBV4-2,NA,few,TRBJ1-1,CASSNRQDLYTEAFF,TGTGCCAGCAGTAATAGACAGGACCTTTATACTGAAGCTTTCTTT
TRBV6-2/TRBV6-3,TRBD1,NA,TRBJ2-2,CASNTQGAWTGELFF,TGTGCCAGCAATACTCAGGGGGCTTGGACCGGGGAGCTGTTTTTT
TRBV7-2,TRBD1,NA,TRBJ1-5,CASSPIQGARNQPQHF,TGTGCCAGCAGCCCAATACAGGGGGCGCGCAATCAGCCCCAGCATTTT
TRBV5-1,NA,NA,TRBJ1-1,CASSSGPQNTEAFF,TGCGCCAGCAGTTCGGGACCCCAGAACACTGAAGCTTTCTTT
TRBV7-2,TRBD1,NA,TRBJ2-4,CASSLALWGTGGISAKNIQYF,TGTGCCAGCAGCTTAGCGCTATGGGGGACAGGGGGCATTTCAGCCAAAAACATTCAGTACTTC
TRBV29-1,TRBD1,once,TRBJ2-5,CSVEEGPGTGYGEQYF,TGCAGCGTTGAAGAAGGTCCCGGGACAGGGTACGGTGAGCAGTACTTC
TRBV7-9,TRBD1,few,TRBJ1-1,CASSSRGDRAYEAFF,TGTGCCAGCAGCTCCCGAGGGGACAGGGCGTATGAAGCTTTCTTT
TRBV3-1,TRBD2,NA,TRBJ2-2,CASSPSPAGGVTGELFF,TGTGCCAGCAGCCCGTCTCCGGCGGGGGGAGTCACCGGGGAGCTGTTTTTT
TRBV27,TRBD2,NA,TRBJ2-5,CASSLLGGTSGGLYNEQYF,TGTGCCAGCAGTTTATTGGGTGGGACTAGCGGGGGGCTCTACAATGAGCAGTACTTC
TRBV12-3/TRBV12-4,NA,NA,TRBJ1-1,CASSLDWVGNTEAFF,TGTGCCAGCAGTTTAGACTGGGTGGGGAACACTGAAGCTTTCTTT
TRBV28,TRBD1,NA,TRBJ2-5,CASSRTGGAETQYF,TGTGCCAGCAGCCGCACAGGGGGCGCGGAGACCCAGTACTTC
TRBV28,NA,few,TRBJ2-7,CASSLFGGPTYEQYF,TGTGCCAGCAGTTTATTTGGCGGACCGACCTACGAGCAGTACTTC
TRBV28,TRBD2,NA,TRBJ2-5,CASSRTSGGTQETQYF,TGTGCCAGCAGTCGAACTAGCGGGGGGACTCAAGAGACCCAGTACTTC
TRBV12-3/TRBV12-4,NA,NA,TRBJ1-1,CASIRSRGAFF,TGTGCCAGCATTCGGAGCCGTGGAGCTTTCTTT
TRBV28,NA,NA,TRBJ2-5,CASSFLDSAVDEQYF,TGTGCCAGCAGTTTTTTGGACTCGGCAGTCGATGAGCAGTACTTC
TRBV2,TRBD1,NA,TRBJ2-1,CATSRGQGNNEQFF,TGTGCCACAAGTAGGGGACAGGGGAACAATGAGCAGTTCTTC
TRBV7-9,TRBD1,NA,TRBJ2-7,CASSLGQGSLAEQYF,TGTGCCAGCAGCTTGGGACAGGGGTCTCTTGCCGAGCAGTACTTC
TRBV11-2,NA,few,TRBJ2-1,CASSLSRTYNEQFF,TGTGCCAGCAGCTTATCCAGAACCTACAATGAGCAGTTCTTC
TRBV20-1,NA,NA,TRBJ1-1,CSARDPQTNTEAFF,TGCAGTGCTAGAGATCCCCAGACGAACACTGAAGCTTTCTTT
TRBV7-9,NA,many,TRBJ1-2,CASSGAEISGYTF,TGTGCCAGCAGCGGGGCGGAGATCTCTGGCTACACCTTC
TRBV20-1,TRBD1,NA,TRBJ1-2,CSARVAGGEDYGYTF,TGCAGTGCTAGAGTAGCAGGGGGCGAGGACTATGGCTACACCTTC
TRBV27,TRBD1,NA,TRBJ1-5,CASHPDRGDQPQHF,TGTGCCAGCCACCCTGACAGGGGTGATCAGCCCCAGCATTTT
TRBV4-3,NA,NA,TRBJ2-1,CASSQDTVRPHSYNEQFF,TGCGCCAGCAGCCAAGATACGGTTAGGCCCCACTCTTACAATGAGCAGTTCTTC
TRBV28,TRBD2,once,TRBJ2-7,CASSFGLADYEQYF,TGTGCCAGCAGTTTCGGACTAGCGGACTACGAGCAGTACTTC
TRBV20-1,NA,NA,TRBJ1-5,CSARDGAGEVGQPQHF,TGCAGTGCTAGAGATGGTGCAGGGGAAGTGGGGCAGCCCCAGCATTTT
TRBV12-3/TRBV12-4,NA,few,TRBJ2-1,CATFSGGENNEQFF,TGTGCCACCTTTAGTGGGGGTGAAAACAATGAGCAGTTCTTC
TRBV29-1,TRBD2,NA,TRBJ2-2,CSVWTSGKAGELFF,TGCAGCGTCTGGACTAGCGGGAAGGCCGGGGAGCTGTTTTTT
TRBV10-3,NA,NA,TRBJ2-5,CAISEPQQETQYF,TGTGCCATCAGTGAGCCGCAGCAAGAGACCCAGTACTTC
TRBV7-9,NA,few,TRBJ2-7,CASSFGPRTVGYEQYF,TGTGCCAGCAGCTTTGGACCCCGGACAGTGGGATACGAGCAGTACTTC
TRBV20-1,NA,NA,TRBJ2-1,CSANNGAVGGETQFF,TGCAGTGCTAACAACGGGGCAGTCGGGGGAGAGACCCAGTTCTTC